This is a list of T cell receptor beta chains from one sample in a study of blood T cell repertoires in COVID-19. TCRdb's copy holds only in-frame clones and misses some; the assay was immunoSEQ multiplex PCR. The table lists around 280,000 clones, 85% to 90% of them singletons. The sequenced material came from peripheral blood. These TCRs come from a woman aged 25 to 39 with COVID-19, enrolled during active disease. CDR3s include the opening cysteine and the closing phenylalanine or tryptophan. The D gene is left open where the match is weak. Size values are once, few and many counts, or a class for expanded clones, and some rows have none.

j_call v_call clone_size d_call cdr3_aa cdr3_nt
TRBJ2-5 TRBV24-1 - TRBD2 CATFLAGGREETQYF TGTGCCACCTTCCTAGCGGGGGGCAGGGAAGAGACCCAGTACTTC
TRBJ1-1 TRBV2 - TRBD1 CASSVQGANTEAFF TGTGCCAGCAGTGTGCAGGGGGCGAACACTGAAGCTTTCTTT
TRBJ2-1 TRBV6-1 - - CASSGPDIAASYNEQFF TGTGCCAGCAGTGGTCCCGATATAGCGGCTTCTTACAATGAGCAGTTCTTC
TRBJ1-3 TRBV6-5 - - CASSYSAVGNTIYF TGTGCCAGCAGTTACTCGGCAGTTGGAAACACCATATATTTT
TRBJ2-1 TRBV19 - - CASRTGYNEQFF TGTGCCAGCAGAACAGGCTACAATGAGCAGTTCTTC
TRBJ1-2 TRBV7-2 - TRBD1 CASSPWDSGDGYTF TGTGCCAGCAGCCCGTGGGACAGCGGAGATGGCTACACCTTC
TRBJ2-5 TRBV28 - TRBD1 CASRLPQGARETQYF TGTGCCAGCAGATTACCCCAGGGGGCGCGGGAGACCCAGTACTTC
TRBJ2-1 TRBV5-6 - - CASEGGYSYNEQFF TGTGCTTCAGAGGGAGGCTACTCCTACAATGAGCAGTTCTTC
TRBJ2-4 TRBV9 - TRBD2 CASSEGLAGPKNIQYF TGTGCCAGCAGCGAGGGACTAGCGGGCCCCAAAAACATTCAGTACTTC
TRBJ1-6 TRBV5-1 - TRBD1 CASSSTGNSPLHF TGCGCCAGCAGCTCGACAGGGAATTCACCCCTCCACTTT
TRBJ2-7 TRBV29-1 many - CSVEESRGYEQYF TGCAGCGTTGAAGAAAGCAGGGGCTACGAGCAGTACTTC
TRBJ2-1 TRBV3-1/TRBV3-2 - TRBD1 CASNQLGRGRQDEQFF TGTGCCAGCAATCAGCTAGGCAGGGGGCGTCAGGATGAGCAGTTCTTC
TRBJ2-1 TRBV19 once - CASSTTGSYNEQFF TGTGCCAGTAGTACCACAGGTTCCTACAATGAGCAGTTCTTC
TRBJ1-1 TRBV5-6 - TRBD1 CASATGASTEAFF TGTGCCAGCGCCACAGGGGCGAGCACTGAAGCTTTCTTT
TRBJ1-6 TRBV19 - - CASSTSPTGLAPLHF TGTGCCAGTAGTACCTCCCCCACAGGGTTGGCACCCCTCCACTTT
TRBJ1-2 TRBV5-4 - TRBD1 CASSFKGQGADGYTF TGTGCCAGCAGCTTTAAGGGACAGGGGGCTGATGGCTACACCTTC
TRBJ2-1 TRBV3-1/TRBV3-2 - TRBD2 CASSQTTSGGNEQFF TGTGCCAGCAGCCAGACGACTAGCGGGGGCAATGAGCAGTTCTTC
TRBJ2-1 TRBV6-1 - - CASSDAARFASYNEQFF TGTGCCAGCAGTGACGCCGCCCGGTTCGCGTCCTACAATGAGCAGTTCTTC
TRBJ2-1 TRBV5-1 - - CASSITPGGRGNEQFF TGCGCCAGCAGTATCACGCCTGGGGGCAGGGGCAATGAGCAGTTCTTC
TRBJ1-1 TRBV27 - - CASKGGVRIGTEAFF TGTGCCAGCAAGGGGGGGGTACGTATAGGGACTGAAGCTTTCTTT
TRBJ2-1 TRBV27 - TRBD1 CASRLTGTGVFNEQFF TGTGCCAGCCGACTAACCGGGACAGGGGTTTTCAATGAGCAGTTCTTC
TRBJ1-2 TRBV6-1 - - CASSEGGSISYTF TGTGCCAGCAGCGAAGGCGGGTCTATAAGCTACACCTTC
TRBJ1-2 TRBV7-9 - - CASSFGANYGYTF TGTGCCAGCAGCTTCGGGGCTAACTATGGCTACACCTTC
TRBJ1-4 TRBV13 - - CASSLTQGGKLFF TGTGCCAGCAGCTTAACTCAGGGAGGAAAACTGTTTTTT
TRBJ1-5 TRBV6-1 - TRBD1 CASSDGTGDQPQHF TGTGCCAGCAGTGATGGCACAGGGGATCAGCCCCAGCATTTT
TRBJ1-2 TRBV30 - - CAWSRGSLGGYTF TGTGCCTGGAGCCGTGGGAGCCTGGGTGGCTACACCTTC
TRBJ1-2 TRBV12-3/TRBV12-4 - - CASSPNGYGYTF TGTGCCAGCAGCCCTAACGGCTATGGCTACACCTTC
TRBJ2-1 TRBV9 - - CAGSRTTMIGEQFF TGTGCCGGGTCTAGGACTACGATGATTGGGGAGCAGTTCTTC
TRBJ2-5 TRBV4-1 - TRBD2 CASSQVVGGLGETQYF TGCGCCAGCAGCCAAGTCGTGGGGGGGTTGGGAGAGACCCAGTACTTC
TRBJ2-7 TRBV2 - TRBD2 CASSGGFSLDEQYF TGTGCCAGCAGCGGGGGGTTTTCGTTGGACGAGCAGTACTTC
TRBJ1-2 TRBV14 - - CASSQDSGYEGMGGYTF TGTGCCAGCAGCCAAGATAGCGGTTACGAGGGGATGGGCGGCTACACCTTC
TRBJ1-2 TRBV11-2 once TRBD1 CASSFLQGSNYGYTF TGTGCCAGCAGCTTCCTACAGGGGTCTAACTATGGCTACACCTTC
TRBJ1-4 TRBV7-6 - TRBD1 CASSLDRGQVEKLFF TGTGCCAGCAGCTTAGACAGGGGGCAGGTTGAAAAACTGTTTTTT
TRBJ2-7 TRBV13 - TRBD1 CASSLVVQGADEQYF TGTGCCAGCAGCTTAGTGGTACAGGGGGCAGACGAGCAGTACTTC
TRBJ2-7 TRBV10-3 once TRBD2 CAISESGLAGSYEQYF TGTGCCATCAGTGAGTCCGGACTAGCGGGCTCCTACGAGCAGTACTTC
TRBJ1-6 TRBV6-5 - - CASTEARRVGSPLHF TGTGCCAGCACCGAGGCCCGCAGGGTGGGATCACCCCTCCACTTT
TRBJ2-7 TRBV5-1 - TRBD1 CASSLLDRGAYEQYF TGCGCCAGCAGCTTGTTGGACAGGGGAGCCTACGAGCAGTACTTC
TRBJ2-1 TRBV6-5 - TRBD2 CASSSGGGTYNEQFF TGTGCCAGCAGTAGCGGGGGGGGAACCTACAATGAGCAGTTCTTC
TRBJ2-6 TRBV7-6 - - CASSPRVNGANVLTF TGTGCCAGCAGCCCGAGGGTGAACGGGGCCAACGTCCTGACTTTC
TRBJ2-7 TRBV5-1 - TRBD2 CASSLGQAGLHEQYF TGCGCCAGCAGCTTAGGTCAAGCGGGGCTCCACGAGCAGTACTTC
TRBJ1-2 TRBV27 - - CASSQSARYGYTF TGTGCCAGCAGCCAGTCTGCTCGCTATGGCTACACCTTC
TRBJ1-5 TRBV6-5 - - CASRSSGVSNQPQHF TGTGCCAGCAGGTCTTCAGGGGTTAGCAATCAGCCCCAGCATTTT
TRBJ2-7 TRBV5-6 - TRBD1 CASSLTGGEQYF TGTGCCAGCAGCTTGACAGGGGGCGAGCAGTACTTC